The 27 T cell receptor beta chains below were found in one sample sequenced in a study of T cells after yellow fever vaccination. TCRdb analysed the 5' RACE reads with MiXCR anew, one entry per CDR3 protein. The table shows about 400,000 distinct CDR3 sequences, with around a tenth occurring only once. This specimen consisted of PBMCs, obtained on the day of the first yellow fever vaccination. The receptors originated from a man aged 18 to 30 who received the YFV17D yellow fever vaccine.

This clonotype was counted a few times. This chain connects TRBV19 to TRBJ1-5, with 11 bases identical to TRBD1. The V and J ends lost 3 bases and 7 bases, in that order; junction bases with no gene match: 2. Germline lookup yields CDR1 LNHDA and CDR2 SQIVND (reference sequence). This CDR3 comprises 14 residues. CDR3 nucleotide sequence: TGTGCCAGTAGTATTCGGACAGGGGGCCAGCCCCAGCATTTT. Translated: CASSIRTGGQPQHF.

This sequence joins TRBV7-8 and TRBJ2-2; D call uncertain. The V gene's germline CDR1 is SGHVS and CDR2 FQNEAQ. The V and J ends lost 5 bases and 0 bases respectively, with 10 bases between them. The CDR3 spans 15 residues. The CDR3 sequence is CASSRAIANTGELFF. In DNA, the CDR3 is TGTGCCAGCAGCAGGGCGATCGCGAACACCGGGGAGCTGTTTTTT.

Comments on this clonotype: This clone may be a read error of a much larger clone one base away. This chain links TRBV3-1 with TRBJ2-3; 9 positions agree with TRBD2. The CDR3 is made up of 17 amino acids. CDR1 and CDR2 from the germline V gene are LGHDT and YNNKEL (reference sequence). The CDR3 region is CASCQEISGGSVHTQYF. The CDR3 DNA is TGTGCCAGCTGCCAAGAAATTAGCGGGGGCTCGGTGCATACGCAGTATTTT.

The chain carries TRBV2 and TRBJ2-1; TRBD2 might be the D (7 bases). CDR1 SNHLY and CDR2 FYNNEI come from the germline V gene. Trimming took 8 bases from V and 9 from J, leaving 17 bases between them. The CDR3 has 13 residues. The chain's CDR3 is CASSRGGGSEQFF. DNA of the CDR3: TGTGCCAGCTCCCGAGGGGGGGGCAGTGAGCAGTTCTTC.

This rearrangement joins TRBV4-3 to TRBJ1-2; TRBD1 is a possible D gene (5 bases). The V gene's germline CDR1 is LGHNA and CDR2 YSLEER. The length of the CDR3 is 17 residues. V was shortened by 0 bases and J by 2 bases, with 16 bases between the two germline ends. The CDR3 nucleotides read TGCGCCAGCAGCCAAGATGCGACAGCCTTTTTCAACTATGGCTACACCTTC. Its translation: CASSQDATAFFNYGYTF.

This rearrangement joins TRBV2 to TRBJ2-1; D tentatively fits TRBD1 or TRBD2 (5 bases each). Germline V gives CDR1 SNHLY, CDR2 FYNNEI. The V and J ends lost 2 bases and 9 bases respectively, with 8 bases between them. The length of the CDR3 is 12 residues. The CDR3 DNA reads as TGTGCCAGCAGTGAAAATGGGGGTGAGCAGTTCTTC. It yields the protein CASSENGGEQFF.

V is TRBV20-1 and J is TRBJ1-1; no reliable D call. V gave up 7 bases and J gave up 6 bases, with 12 bases separating them. CDR3 size: 11 residues. CDR1 is DFQATT, CDR2 SNEGSKA, per germline (reference sequence). CDR3 DNA: TGCAGTGTCCCTACACAGTCTGAAGCTTTCTTT. This encodes CSVPTQSEAFF.

J is TRBJ2-2 and V is TRBV5-1; 7 bases are a match to TRBD1. Germline-derived CDR1 and CDR2 are SGHRS and YFSETQ. This CDR3 region has 15 residues. The V and J ends lost 1 base and 5 bases, in that order; junction bases with no gene match: 5. The CDR3 DNA reads TGCGCCAGCAGCTTGATGACAGGGCAAACCGGGGAGCTGTTTTTT. Residues: CASSLMTGQTGELFF.

This clonotype was seen a few times. The chain carries TRBV4-3 and TRBJ1-2; no clear D gene. V lost 4 bases and J 8 bases, leaving 20 bases between the germline ends. The germline CDR1 and CDR2 sequences are LGHNA and YSLEER. The CDR3 sequence is 15 residues long. DNA of the CDR3: TGCGCCAGCAGCCTGGTCCAGGTCGTGATGGGAGGCTACACCTTC. Its translation is CASSLVQVVMGGYTF.

This clonotype occurred many times. The chain links TRBV25-1 to TRBJ2-5; TRBD1 matches 7 bases. Trimming took 11 bases from V and 5 from J; bases not matched to a gene: 14. The germline CDR1 and CDR2 sequences are MGHDK and SYGVNS. The CDR3 is 14 amino acids. The CDR3 is CAASGTRGSETQYF. Written as DNA, the CDR3 is TGTGCCGCCAGTGGGACCAGGGGGTCCGAGACCCAGTACTTC.

The rearrangement joins TRBV29-1 to TRBJ1-1; D call uncertain. Germline V CDR1 and CDR2: SQVTM, ANQGSEA. CDR3 length: 12 amino acids. V dropped 7 bases and J dropped 5 bases, with 14 bases sitting between them. The chain's CDR3 is CSAGRRGTEAFF. CDR3 in DNA: TGCAGCGCCGGGCGTCGTGGTACTGAAGCTTTCTTT.

V gene TRBV20-1 combines with J gene TRBJ2-4; a possible D gene is TRBD2 (5 bases). V shed 5 bases and J shed 0 bases, with 17 bases lying between them. The CDR3 covers 16 residues. Germline V CDR1 and CDR2: DFQATT, SNEGSKA (reference sequence). CDR3 amino acids: CSAPRGSWVAKNIQYF. The CDR3 nucleotides read TGCAGTGCTCCTCGAGGGTCTTGGGTAGCCAAAAACATTCAGTACTTC.

This chain joins TRBV4-1 and TRBJ2-3, with D possibly called TRBD1 or TRBD2 (6 bases each). The CDR3 is 17 residues long. Germline CDR1 MGHRA, CDR2 YSYEKL. Trimming took off 4 bases at V and 7 bases at J, with 24 bases between the two ends. The CDR3 spells CASSRGGLFISGNTQYF. The CDR3 bases are TGCGCCAGCAGCCGAGGGGGACTCTTCATCTCGGGAAATACGCAGTATTTT.

The CDR3 here is CASSFAQGISYEQYF. CDR3 DNA: TGTGCCAGCAGCTTCGCACAGGGCATCTCCTACGAGCAGTACTTC. The chain has TRBV5-5 and TRBJ2-7, with a tentative D call TRBD1 (6 bases). V lost 2 bases and J 0 bases, leaving 12 bases between the germline ends. Germline V gives CDR1 SGHKS, CDR2 YYEKEE (reference sequence). This CDR3 comprises 15 residues.

J is TRBJ1-1 and V is TRBV6-2 or TRBV6-3; 7 bases map to TRBD1. From germline, CDR1 is MNHEY and CDR2 SVGEGT. Trimming cost V 0 bases and J 0 bases; bases outside gene matches: 7. This CDR3 contains 17 residues. CDR3 nucleotide sequence: TGTGCCAGCAGTTACTCCCCAGGGGGTAGGATGAACACTGAAGCTTTCTTT. Amino acid sequence: CASSYSPGGRMNTEAFF.

The chain employs TRBV20-1 and TRBJ2-5; unclear D gene. The germline CDR1 and CDR2 sequences are DFQATT and SNEGSKA (reference sequence). The CDR3 extends over 13 amino acids. The ends were cut back, 3 bases at V and 2 bases at J, with 10 bases in the middle. CDR3 sequence reads: CSASNTAQETQYF. Written as DNA, the CDR3 is TGCAGTGCTAGCAATACAGCTCAAGAGACCCAGTACTTC.

This clonotype was found a few times. The V call is TRBV30, the J call TRBJ1-2; D gene unclear. There are 14 residues in the CDR3. The ends were cut back, 3 bases at V and 5 bases at J, with 16 bases in the middle. Germline V gives CDR1 GTSNPN, CDR2 SVGIG (reference sequence). The CDR3, as DNA: TGTGCCTGGAGGGGGATGGGGTTTCGGTATGGCTACACCTTC. As protein: CAWRGMGFRYGYTF.

This rearrangement joins TRBV7-2 to TRBJ2-1; TRBD2 is a possible D gene (6 bases). The CDR3 totals 16 residues. The V gene's germline CDR1 is SGHTA and CDR2 FQGNSA. Trimming took off 6 bases at V and 4 bases at J, with 19 bases between the two ends. The CDR3 reads CASSRPGGLKYNEQFF. DNA of the CDR3: TGTGCCAGCAGTAGGCCCGGGGGACTCAAATACAATGAGCAGTTCTTC.

This clonotype was seen more than once but under ten times. The chain employs TRBV7-2 and TRBJ2-3, with 12 bases that match TRBD2. Trimming cost V 4 bases and J 6 bases; bases outside gene matches: 8. Looked up from germline, CDR1 is SGHTA and CDR2 is FQGNSA. The CDR3 spans 16 residues. The CDR3 region is CASSYLAGGRRDTQYF. The CDR3 nucleotides are TGTGCCAGCAGCTACCTAGCGGGGGGGCGGCGTGATACGCAGTATTTT.

This clonotype was observed a handful of times. The chain links TRBV7-9 to TRBJ1-5; a weak D match, TRBD1 (5 bases). The CDR3 runs 16 residues. Germline lookup yields CDR1 SEHNR and CDR2 FQNEAQ (reference sequence). V was trimmed by 3 bases and J by 3 bases, leaving 15 bases between them. This chain's CDR3 is CASSFGVGGINQPQHF. The DNA for the CDR3 is TGTGCCAGCAGCTTTGGGGTGGGGGGGATCAATCAGCCCCAGCATTTT.

This clonotype was seen only a few times. The rearrangement joins TRBV29-1 to TRBJ2-5; no clear D. This CDR3 region has 12 residues. Germline CDR1 and CDR2: SQVTM and ANQGSEA. V lost 4 bases, J lost 5 bases, and 11 bases lay in between. The DNA of the CDR3 is TGCAGCGTTGGAAGGTTGGAGGAGACCCAGTACTTC. Its translation: CSVGRLEETQYF.

The V and J genes are TRBV20-1 and TRBJ2-7; no clear D gene. Trimming removed 0 bases at V and 4 bases at J, with 10 bases between. This CDR3 contains 13 residues. CDR1 and CDR2 (germline): DFQATT, SNEGSKA (reference sequence). The CDR3 nucleotides read TGCAGTGCTAGAGAGAGGACGGATTACGAGCAGTACTTC. Protein: CSARERTDYEQYF.

This clonotype has a handful of counts. The genes are TRBV20-1 and TRBJ1-1; the match to TRBD1 covers 10 bases. With 3 bases clipped from V and 3 bases from J, the junction kept 4 bases outside the gene matches. The CDR3 covers 14 residues. The V gene's germline CDR1 is DFQATT and CDR2 SNEGSKA (reference sequence). The chain's CDR3 is CSARSGTGDTEAFF. The CDR3 nucleotides read TGCAGTGCTAGGTCCGGGACAGGGGACACTGAAGCTTTCTTT.

This chain links TRBV12-3 or TRBV12-4 with TRBJ1-2; D gene unclear. This CDR3 region has 13 residues. Trimming removed 3 bases from V and 2 bases from J, with 7 bases in between. The CDR3 DNA reads as TGTGCCAGCAGTTTGCTAACGAACTATGGCTACACCTTC. This translates into CASSLLTNYGYTF.

The chain has TRBV27 and TRBJ2-6, with TRBD1 as a possible D gene (6 bases). CDR1 is MNHEY, CDR2 SMNVEV, per germline (reference sequence). Trimming took 3 bases from V and 4 from J, leaving 19 bases between them. CDR3 length: 18 amino acids. The CDR3 nucleotides read TGTGCCAGCAGTTTTGAAAGACAGGCCCTATCCGGGGCCAACGTCCTGACTTTC. This encodes CASSFERQALSGANVLTF.

The chain couples TRBV6-5 to TRBJ2-3; D gene ambiguous. Trimming shortened V by 0 bases and J by 2 bases, and 9 bases separated the two germline ends. Germline loops: CDR1 MNHEY, CDR2 SVGAGI. This CDR3 has 15 amino acids. This CDR3 is CASSYSRLLTDTQYF. The CDR3, as DNA: TGTGCCAGCAGTTACTCTAGGCTGCTCACAGATACGCAGTATTTT.

This clonotype was seen more than once but under ten times. The rearrangement links TRBV10-1 to TRBJ2-3; D tentatively fits TRBD1 or TRBD2 (6 bases each). Trimming left V 5 bases short and J 2 bases short, with 14 bases between. The CDR3 is made up of 15 amino acids. Germline values: CDR1 WNHNN, CDR2 SYGVQD (reference sequence). CDR3 residues: CASSPGASITDTQYF. The CDR3 region has the DNA TGCGCCAGCAGTCCGGGGGCGAGTATCACAGATACGCAGTATTTT.